Described below is a single TCR beta chain sequence and its context. The data stem from a study of T cell changes during pregnancy in multiple sclerosis. Trimming left V 2 bases short and J 3 bases short, with 7 bases between. Germline CDR1 is KGHSH and CDR2 is LQKENI. CDR3 length: 13 amino acids. Repertoires were generated with immunoSEQ multiplex PCR, while TCRdb's copy carries only in-frame clones and drops some. The profile shows approximately 70,000 clones, 94% of them singletons. The source material was CD4+ T cells from peripheral blood mononuclear cells, sampled after pregnancy. The sequence was collected from a female donor with multiple sclerosis, enrolled in a pregnancy study. The chain has TRBV18 and TRBJ1-2; D unclear. The CDR3 reads CASSPKRDYGYTF. The CDR3, as DNA: TGTGCCAGCTCACCAAAGAGGGACTATGGCTACACCTTC.